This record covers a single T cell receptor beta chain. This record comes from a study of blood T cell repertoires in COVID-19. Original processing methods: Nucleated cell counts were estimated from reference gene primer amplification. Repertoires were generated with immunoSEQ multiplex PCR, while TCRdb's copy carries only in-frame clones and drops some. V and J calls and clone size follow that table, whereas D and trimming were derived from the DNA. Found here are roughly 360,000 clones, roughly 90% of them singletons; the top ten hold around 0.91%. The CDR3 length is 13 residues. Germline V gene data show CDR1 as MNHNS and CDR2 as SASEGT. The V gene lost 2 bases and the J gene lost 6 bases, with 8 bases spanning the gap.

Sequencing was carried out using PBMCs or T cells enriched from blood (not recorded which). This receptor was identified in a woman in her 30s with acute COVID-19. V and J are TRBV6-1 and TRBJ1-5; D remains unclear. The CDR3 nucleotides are TGTGCCAGCAGTGAACGGGGATTTCAGCCCCAGCATTTT. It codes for CASSERGFQPQHF.